Listed here is a single TCR beta chain. This sample is part of a study of shared T cell receptors in the human thymus. The table came from immunoSEQ multiplex PCR; TCRdb's copy has only in-frame clones and leaves some out. The table has under 450,000 clones, about 95% seen once; the top ten hold 0.015% to 0.02%. The CDR3 loop spans 16 amino acids. V lost 3 bases and J 0 bases, leaving 14 bases between the germline ends. In germline, CDR1 is SNHLY, CDR2 FYNNEI. The specimen sequenced was thymocytes. This receptor was identified in a human donor. This rearrangement joins TRBV2 to TRBJ2-5; D possibly corresponds to TRBD2 (6 bases). The DNA for the CDR3 is TGTGCCAGCAGTGACCCAGCGGGCGTTCACCAAGAGACCCAGTACTTC. The encoded protein is CASSDPAGVHQETQYF. The full variable domain, with the rest looked up from reference TRBV2 and TRBJ2-5, is EPEVTQTPSHQVTQMGQEVILRCVPISNHLYFYWYRQILGQKVEFLVSFYNNEISEKSEIFDDQFSVERPDGSNFTLKIRSTKLEDSAMYFCASSDPAGVHQETQYFGPGTRLLVL.